The sequence of this TCR beta chain was determined in a study of beta chain features in type 1 diabetes. With regard to this clone: Its antigen is not known.

Expressed TCRB transcripts were sequenced because the entire RNA isolate underwent reverse transcription. Data came from immunoSEQ multiplex PCR; TCRdb stores just in-frame clones and leaves some out. This table has around 340,000 clones, approximately 8% appearing once. Broader study findings: There were fewer insertions and more deletions at the VDJ junctions of type 1 diabetes patients. Shortening that was moderate but significant affected the TCRB CDR3s of Type 1 diabetes patients in all four CD4+ subsets.

V gave up 5 bases and J gave up 5 bases, with 12 bases separating them. The CDR3 runs 13 residues. Germline lookup yields CDR1 LNHNV and CDR2 YYDKDF (reference sequence). A single heparinised draw of roughly 120 mL on average was taken per donor. Stem cell-like memory, regulatory, central memory and naive CD4+ cells were sorted via CD45RO/CCR7/CD25/CD127/CD95/CD27. The sample consisted of central memory CD4+ T cells from blood. The chain couples TRBV15 to TRBJ2-5, with no clear D. The sequence was collected from a woman between 18 and 29 years old in good health. CDR3 protein: CATSGQERETQYF. The DNA of the CDR3 is TGTGCCACCAGCGGCCAAGAGAGGGAGACCCAGTACTTC.